This TCR beta chain emerged from a study of T cell responses to AZD1222 COVID-19 vaccine. Trimming took 4 bases from V and 7 from J; bases not matched to a gene: 3. The germline gives CDR1 SGHDN, CDR2 FVKESK. The CDR3 is made up of 14 amino acids. Here immunoSEQ multiplex PCR was the method, and the copy in TCRdb shows in-frame clones only, minus some. The table lists about 90,000 clones, roughly 89% of them singletons. Note on this clone: Its antigen is currently unknown.

General study results and limits: Reportedly, nearly half of unique spike TCRs recognized epitopes outside B.1.351/B.1.1.7 mutations. Clonal diversity may have been underestimated, and the donors were mostly white British, with more females than males.

The chain recombines TRBV14 with TRBJ1-6, with TRBD1 matching 8 bases. The sequence derives from an adult in good health. The source material was peripheral blood, sampled on day 0 of MenACWY control vaccination. CDR3 protein: CASSPRTGNSPLHF. CDR3 DNA: TGTGCCAGCAGCCCCAGGACAGGGAATTCACCCCTCCACTTT.